These 16 T cell receptor beta chains were all obtained from the same sample, sequenced in a study of T cells in Graves' hyperthyroidism and ophthalmopathy. There were TCR beta CDR3 regions amplified from RNA transcripts. TCR CDR3 underwent first-round RT-PCR with the HTBI primer set. TCRdb redid the calling of the multiplex PCR reads with MiXCR, one entry per CDR3 protein. The table lists around 210,000 distinct CDR3 sequences, roughly a sixth of them singletons. Sequencing used blood. The receptor source for this set is a woman aged 45-65 years with Graves' hyperthyroidism.

This clonotype was observed a handful of times. The chain joins TRBV24-1 to TRBJ2-1; 9 bases are a match to TRBD2. The CDR3 is 15 residues long. Germline V gene sequence: CDR1 KGHDR, CDR2 SFDVKD. V was clipped by 7 bases and J by 4 bases; unmatched bases: 7. The CDR3 protein is CATRGAGLAYNEQFF. The CDR3 DNA sequence: TGTGCCACCAGGGGAGCGGGACTAGCTTACAATGAGCAGTTCTTC.

This clonotype was seen ten or more times. The chain couples TRBV3-1 to TRBJ2-2; D not resolved. The length of the CDR3 is 13 residues. CDR1 LGHDT and CDR2 YNNKEL come from the germline V gene (reference sequence). Trimming stripped 1 base from V and 6 bases from J, with 6 bases between. The CDR3 region is CASSQGGPGELFF. The DNA of the CDR3 is TGTGCCAGCAGCCAAGGAGGACCCGGGGAGCTGTTTTTT. Using reference TRBV3-1 and TRBJ2-2 for the parts outside the CDR3, the full variable domain is DTAVSQTPKYLVTQMGNDKSIKCEQNLGHDTMYWYKQDSKKFLKIMFSYNNKELIINETVPNRFSPKSPDKAHLNLHINSLELGDSAVYFCASSQGGPGELFFGEGSRLTVL.

This clonotype has more than one count but fewer than ten. Since a much larger clone is just one base distant, this may be a read error. J is TRBJ1-1 and V is TRBV30; D might be TRBD1 (6 bases). The CDR3 runs 15 residues. The germline CDR1 and CDR2 sequences are GTSNPN and SVGIG (reference sequence). This CDR3 reads CARSVLGRRGTEAFF. CDR3 bases: TGTGCCAGGAGTGTACTGGGGCGCAGGGGCACTGAAGCTTTCTTT.

This clonotype has a count of ten or more. The rearrangement joins TRBV20-1 to TRBJ2-1; tentatively, D is TRBD2 (6 bases). Deletions cut 8 bases from V and 9 bases from J, with 11 bases between. Per germline, CDR1 DFQATT and CDR2 SNEGSKA (reference sequence). The CDR3 is 10 residues long. The CDR3 DNA reads as TGCAGTCTACAAGCGGGTGAGCAGTTCTTC. This codes for CSLQAGEQFF.

The V gene is TRBV28, the J gene TRBJ2-5; tentatively, D is TRBD2 (6 bases). The CDR3 is 16 residues long. Germline V CDR1 and CDR2: MDHEN, SYDVKM. V lost 1 base, J lost 0 bases, and 12 bases lay in between. CDR3: CASSLYVGGYQETQYF. CDR3 in DNA: TGTGCCAGCAGTTTATATGTGGGAGGATACCAAGAGACCCAGTACTTC. The variable domain in full, with the rest retrieved from reference TRBV28 and TRBJ2-5, is DVKVTQSSRYLVKRTGEKVFLECVQDMDHENMFWYRQDPGLGLRLIYFSYDVKMKEKGDIPEGYSVSREKKERFSLILESASTNQTSMYLCASSLYVGGYQETQYFGPGTRLLVL.

The chain recombines TRBV20-1 with TRBJ2-4; no clear D gene. This CDR3 region has 11 residues. Germline V gene lookup returns CDR1 DFQATT and CDR2 SNEGSKA (reference sequence). V lost 7 bases and J 5 bases, leaving 9 bases between the germline ends. The CDR3 bases are TGCAGTGGAAGGGCCGAAAACATTCAGTACTTC. It encodes CSGRAENIQYF.

The J gene is TRBJ1-5, the V gene TRBV20-1; D is ambiguous. Germline loops: CDR1 DFQATT, CDR2 SNEGSKA (reference sequence). The ends were cut back, 6 bases at V and 1 base at J, with 22 bases in the middle. This CDR3 has 17 residues. The CDR3 loop is CSAIATPPGWSNQPQHF. CDR3 nucleotide sequence: TGCAGTGCGATCGCTACACCGCCAGGATGGAGCAATCAGCCCCAGCATTTT.

This clonotype was found many times. The CDR3 here is CASGLVSGTSLRDGQYF. The CDR3 DNA reads as TGTGCTAGTGGTTTGGTTTCCGGGACTAGCTTACGAGACGGGCAGTACTTC. The J gene is TRBJ2-7, the V gene TRBV12-5, with 9 nucleotides matching TRBD2. CDR3 length: 17 residues. The V gene end was trimmed by 0 bases and the J gene end by 9 bases; junction bases not matched to a gene: 15. Germline loops: CDR1 LGHNT, CDR2 FRNRAP.

This chain joins TRBV2 and TRBJ1-1, with TRBD1 identical over 9 bases. The CDR3 has 18 residues. V shed 4 bases and J 0 bases; nucleotides not matched to a gene: 12. CDR1 is SNHLY, CDR2 FYNNEI, per germline. The CDR3 protein is CASSAYRGQIGLNTEAFF. The CDR3 bases are TGTGCCAGCAGTGCCTACAGGGGGCAGATCGGTTTGAACACTGAAGCTTTCTTT.

CDR3 protein: CASSPGHAVYNEQFF. The CDR3 DNA follows: TGTGCCAGCAGCCCAGGCCACGCAGTTTACAATGAGCAGTTCTTC. This chain uses TRBV14 with TRBJ2-1, with D uncertain. This CDR3 region has 15 residues. Trimming took 4 bases from V and 4 from J, leaving 14 bases between them. The V gene's germline CDR1 is SGHDN and CDR2 FVKESK.

In regard to this clonotype: This may come from a read error, since a much larger clone is one base off. This sequence joins TRBV29-1 and TRBJ1-1; possibly TRBD1 for D (5 bases). Trimming removed 5 bases at V and 0 bases at J, with 10 bases between. The CDR3 totals 13 residues. Germline assignment: CDR1 SQVTM and CDR2 ANQGSEA. In DNA form, the CDR3 reads TGCAGCGTTAGAGGGGTTATGAACACTGAAGCTTTCTTT. Translating gives CSVRGVMNTEAFF.

This clonotype appeared many times. The CDR3 DNA reads as TGTGCCAGCAGTTCTCCCGGCGCTAACTCCGCTTTCTTT. Protein: CASSSPGANSAFF. The chain employs TRBV12-3 or TRBV12-4 and TRBJ1-1; D ambiguous. The CDR3 is made up of 13 amino acids. The ends were cut back, 4 bases at V and 11 bases at J, with 17 bases in the middle.

This clonotype appeared many times. The rearrangement uses TRBV28 and TRBJ2-1; 10 positions agree with TRBD2. CDR3 length equals 17 residues. J was trimmed by 0 bases and V by 4 bases; bases with no gene match: 6. Looked up from germline, CDR1 is MDHEN and CDR2 is SYDVKM. The CDR3 DNA reads TGTGCCAGCAGTTCGTCTAGCGGGAGTTTCTCCTACAATGAGCAGTTCTTC. It translates to CASSSSSGSFSYNEQFF.

In its sample, this clonotype was seen many times. The chain recombines TRBV6-5 with TRBJ1-1; 10 bases are a match to TRBD1. Germline CDR1 MNHEY, CDR2 SVGAGI. J gave up 2 bases and V 2 bases, and 2 bases lay outside the gene matches. The CDR3 loop spans 15 amino acids. The DNA for the CDR3 is TGTGCCAGCAGTTACGGGGACAGGGGAAACACTGAAGCTTTCTTT. Translated, it gives CASSYGDRGNTEAFF.

This clonotype was seen repeatedly, ten times or more. The chain carries TRBV10-3 and TRBJ2-5; D may be TRBD2 (6 bases). The ends were cut back, 3 bases at V and 5 bases at J, with 13 bases in the middle. CDR1 ENHRY and CDR2 SYGVKD come from the germline V gene. There are 14 residues in the CDR3. The CDR3 sequence: CAISDAGPLETQYF. The CDR3 nucleotides read TGTGCCATCAGTGATGCGGGACCTTTGGAGACCCAGTACTTC.

This clonotype appeared many times. The rearrangement links TRBV20-1 to TRBJ2-7, with D possibly being TRBD1 (6 bases). V dropped 0 bases and J dropped 3 bases, with 12 bases sitting between them. This CDR3 comprises 14 residues. Germline values: CDR1 DFQATT, CDR2 SNEGSKA (reference sequence). CDR3 DNA: TGCAGTGCTAGAGATAAGGGCAGGGGCTACGAGCAGTACTTC. Protein sequence: CSARDKGRGYEQYF.